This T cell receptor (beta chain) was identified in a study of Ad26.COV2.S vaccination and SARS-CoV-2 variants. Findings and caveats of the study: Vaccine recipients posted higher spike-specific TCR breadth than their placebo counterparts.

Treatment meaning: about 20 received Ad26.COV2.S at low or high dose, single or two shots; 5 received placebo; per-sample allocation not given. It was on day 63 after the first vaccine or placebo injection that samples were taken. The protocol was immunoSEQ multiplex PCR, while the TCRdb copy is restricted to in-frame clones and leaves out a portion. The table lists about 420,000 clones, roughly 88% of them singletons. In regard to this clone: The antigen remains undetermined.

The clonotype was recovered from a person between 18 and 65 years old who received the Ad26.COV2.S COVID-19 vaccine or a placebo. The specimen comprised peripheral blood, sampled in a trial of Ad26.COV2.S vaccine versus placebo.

The CDR3 is CASSQDLVSETQYF. The DNA for the CDR3 is TGTGCCAGCAGCCAAGATTTAGTCTCTGAGACCCAGTACTTC. The V gene is TRBV3-1 (or the pseudogene TRBV3-2), the J gene TRBJ2-5; no reliable D call. The CDR3 sequence is 14 residues long. Trimming removed 0 bases from V and 5 bases from J, with 10 bases in between. The germline V gene encodes CDR1 LGHDT and CDR2 YNNKEL (reference sequence).